Listed below are T cell receptor beta chains from one sample, sequenced in a study of T cells after yellow fever vaccination. A single record per CDR3 protein comes from TCRdb applying MiXCR to the 5' RACE reads. The table shows nearly 45,000 distinct CDR3 sequences, with about 6.8% occurring only once. The sequencing used CD8+ T cells not binding an NS4B(214-222) dextramer, sorted from PBMCs, collected 45 days after the yellow fever booster vaccination. These receptors were collected from a man aged 25 to 45 who received the YFV17D yellow fever vaccine. The CDR3 runs from the conserved cysteine through the conserved F or W. Each record gives: V gene, J gene, D gene, clone size, CDR3 protein, CDR3 DNA. D genes are given only for firm matches. A clone size is listed for some rows: how often the clone was seen (once, few, many), or a class if it is expanded.

TRBV4-2	TRBJ2-3	-	many	CASSLPGTDTQYF	TGTGCCAGCAGCCTTCCCGGGACAGATACGCAGTATTTT
TRBV4-3	TRBJ2-2	-	many	CASSQDGGTGTGELFF	TGCGCCAGCAGCCAGGATGGTGGTACAGGGACCGGGGAGCTGTTTTTT
TRBV6-1	TRBJ2-3	-	many	CASIGDSTDTQYF	TGTGCCAGCATTGGAGACAGCACAGATACGCAGTATTTT
TRBV28	TRBJ1-1	-	many	CASSPPMNTEAFF	TGTGCCAGCAGTCCCCCGATGAACACTGAAGCTTTCTTT
TRBV7-3	TRBJ1-1	-	-	CASSSRKVNTEAFF	TGTGCCAGCAGCTCGAGAAAGGTTAACACTGAAGCTTTCTTT
TRBV20-1	TRBJ2-7	TRBD1	many	CSAPDRGRGYEQYF	TGCAGTGCTCCTGACAGGGGGCGCGGGTACGAGCAGTACTTC
TRBV6-5	TRBJ2-2	-	many	CASSTTGELFF	TGTGCCAGCAGTACCACCGGGGAGCTGTTTTTT
TRBV25-1	TRBJ2-2	-	many	CASSEVTGELFF	TGTGCCAGCAGTGAAGTGACCGGGGAGCTGTTTTTT
TRBV20-1	TRBJ2-3	-	many	CSATPERAADTQYF	TGCAGTGCCACTCCGGAGCGGGCGGCAGATACGCAGTATTTT
TRBV27	TRBJ1-3	-	many	CASSRGPETGNTIYF	TGTGCCAGCAGTCGGGGACCCGAAACTGGAAACACCATATATTTT
TRBV11-2	TRBJ2-1	TRBD2	many	CASSVLAGGGDEQFF	TGTGCCAGCAGCGTCTTAGCGGGAGGGGGTGATGAGCAGTTCTTC
TRBV30	TRBJ2-7	-	few	CAWSETTGEQYF	TGTGCCTGGAGTGAAACGACGGGGGAGCAGTACTTC
TRBV27	TRBJ2-7	TRBD2	many	CASSYSGSSYEQYF	TGTGCCAGCAGTTATAGCGGGAGCTCCTACGAGCAGTACTTC
TRBV10-2	TRBJ2-1	-	many	CASSESSDGGEQFF	TGCGCCAGCAGTGAGTCCTCGGACGGAGGGGAGCAGTTCTTC
TRBV10-1	TRBJ2-3	TRBD2	many	CAILAGVLADTQYF	TGCGCCATTTTAGCGGGAGTGTTGGCAGATACGCAGTATTTT
TRBV7-8	TRBJ2-4	-	few	CASSLGAGGSIQYF	TGTGCCAGCAGCTTGGGTGCAGGGGGGAGCATTCAGTACTTC
TRBV20-1	TRBJ2-2	TRBD2	many	CSARVTTSGDTGELFF	TGCAGTGCTAGAGTAACGACTAGCGGGGATACCGGGGAGCTGTTTTTT
TRBV12-3/TRBV12-4	TRBJ2-1	TRBD1	many	CASSLSETGANEQFF	TGTGCCAGCAGTTTATCGGAAACAGGGGCCAATGAGCAGTTCTTC
TRBV3-1	TRBJ2-7	-	many	CASSQGSYEQYF	TGTGCCAGCAGCCAAGGATCCTACGAGCAGTACTTC
TRBV4-2	TRBJ2-7	-	few	CASSQDSPSGYEQYF	TGTGCCAGCAGCCAAGATTCCCCATCCGGCTACGAGCAGTACTTC
TRBV12-3/TRBV12-4	TRBJ2-1	TRBD2	many	CASSGLAGEHSYNEQFF	TGTGCAAGCAGTGGACTAGCGGGAGAGCACTCCTACAATGAGCAGTTCTTC
TRBV7-2	TRBJ2-5	-	many	CASSSRVMQETQYF	TGTGCCAGCAGCTCCCGAGTGATGCAAGAGACCCAGTACTTC
TRBV24-1	TRBJ2-2	-	many	CATSEYGELFF	TGTGCCACCAGTGAATACGGGGAGCTGTTTTTT
TRBV7-9	TRBJ2-3	-	many	CASSPPDRLGTDTQYF	TGTGCCAGCAGCCCACCCGACAGGTTGGGCACAGATACGCAGTATTTT
TRBV9	TRBJ2-7	-	many	CASSDPRWERVLGGEQYF	TGTGCCAGCAGCGACCCCCGTTGGGAGCGGGTGTTGGGCGGCGAGCAGTACTTC
TRBV6-5	TRBJ2-5	-	many	CASSRDPGGTQYF	TGTGCCAGCAGTAGGGACCCTGGGGGGACCCAGTACTTC
TRBV20-1	TRBJ2-1	-	many	CSARVDSISYNEQFF	TGCAGTGCTAGAGTGGACAGCATCTCCTACAATGAGCAGTTCTTC
TRBV29-1	TRBJ2-1	TRBD2	many	CSVEWASGTYNEQFF	TGCAGCGTTGAGTGGGCTAGCGGGACCTACAATGAGCAGTTCTTC
TRBV6-2/TRBV6-3	TRBJ2-2	-	-	CASSYANTGELFF	TGTGCCAGCAGTTACGCGAACACCGGGGAGCTGTTTTTT
TRBV7-2	TRBJ2-1	TRBD1	many	CASSSPGTENNEQFF	TGTGCCAGCAGCTCCCCCGGGACAGAAAACAATGAGCAGTTCTTC
TRBV2	TRBJ2-1	-	many	CAGFETLSSYNEQFF	TGTGCCGGATTCGAGACTTTGAGCTCCTACAATGAGCAGTTCTTC
TRBV15	TRBJ2-2	TRBD1	many	CATSRDRGLFGELFF	TGTGCCACCAGCCGGGACAGGGGGCTTTTCGGGGAGCTGTTTTTT
TRBV5-4	TRBJ2-1	TRBD2	-	CASSSTGTSGHEQFF	TGTGCCAGCAGCTCGACCGGGACTAGCGGGCATGAGCAGTTCTTC
TRBV6-1	TRBJ1-2	TRBD1	many	CASSLGSPGTGYGYTF	TGTGCCAGCAGCCTAGGATCTCCCGGGACAGGGTACGGCTACACCTTC
TRBV4-2	TRBJ2-7	-	many	CASSPDEAYEQYF	TGTGCCAGCAGCCCAGACGAGGCCTACGAGCAGTACTTC
TRBV5-6	TRBJ2-1	-	many	CASNRVDTNTDEQFF	TGTGCCAGCAACCGGGTGGATACGAACACCGATGAGCAGTTCTTC
TRBV28	TRBJ2-7	TRBD1	many	CASSQRGLYEQYF	TGTGCCAGCAGTCAGAGGGGGCTCTACGAGCAGTACTTC
TRBV10-3	TRBJ2-7	TRBD1	few	CAISDSWDRVHEQYF	TGTGCCATCAGTGACTCCTGGGACAGGGTCCACGAGCAGTACTTC
TRBV9	TRBJ1-2	-	-	CASSVTSRGRDYGYTF	TGTGCCAGCAGCGTAACCTCCCGGGGAAGGGATTATGGCTACACCTTC
TRBV11-2	TRBJ2-1	-	many	CASSLDPAIEQFF	TGTGCCAGCAGCTTAGATCCGGCAATCGAGCAGTTCTTC
TRBV3-1	TRBJ2-1	TRBD2	many	CASLPAPGGPDNEQFF	TGTGCCAGCCTCCCAGCCCCGGGAGGTCCGGACAATGAGCAGTTCTTC
TRBV12-3/TRBV12-4	TRBJ2-7	TRBD1	many	CASSPFMGQGSYEQYF	TGTGCCAGCAGTCCTTTTATGGGACAGGGGTCCTACGAGCAGTACTTC
TRBV27	TRBJ2-7	-	many	CASSLSMDADEQYF	TGTGCCAGCAGTTTATCTATGGACGCCGACGAGCAGTACTTC
TRBV7-2	TRBJ2-2	TRBD1	many	CASSPWTGDTGELFF	TGTGCCAGCAGCCCTTGGACAGGGGACACCGGGGAGCTGTTTTTT
TRBV12-3/TRBV12-4	TRBJ2-3	TRBD2	many	CASSLGLAGGTDTQYF	TGTGCCAGCAGTTTGGGACTAGCGGGAGGAACAGATACGCAGTATTTT
TRBV4-3	TRBJ2-1	-	-	CASSMGPRLHEQFF	TGCGCCAGCAGTATGGGACCCCGTTTACATGAGCAGTTCTTC
TRBV20-1	TRBJ2-3	-	many	CSAPSPTSWGTDTQYF	TGCAGTGCGCCGAGCCCCACTAGCTGGGGTACAGATACGCAGTATTTT
TRBV10-3	TRBJ2-7	TRBD2	many	CAIPGRGRAVNEQYF	TGTGCCATCCCTGGACGCGGGAGGGCCGTTAACGAGCAGTACTTC